This T cell receptor (beta chain) appears in the sequencing data of a study of shared clonotypes between healthy human individuals. Data came from immunoSEQ multiplex PCR; TCRdb stores just in-frame clones and leaves some out. The sample has some 1,400,000 clones, approximately 97% seen once. The V gene's germline CDR1 is KGHSH and CDR2 LQKENI. The CDR3 totals 16 residues. Germline trimming cut 1 base from V and 2 bases from J; bases unmatched to any gene: 4. The receptor comes from a man aged 30-40 years in good health. The gene calls are TRBV18 and TRBJ2-1; 8 bases are a match to TRBD2. What was sequenced was naive CD4+ T cells sorted from blood. The subset: CD45RA+ positively selected. The CDR3 region is CASSPQSGSTYNEQFF. As DNA, the CDR3 is TGTGCCAGCTCACCACAGAGCGGGAGCACCTACAATGAGCAGTTCTTC.